This TCR beta chain was retrieved from a study of shared clonotypes between healthy human individuals. None of the donors, who were healthy HIV-negative adults, had recently had acute infections or vaccinations. With respect to this clone: The antigen is undetermined.

This CDR3 spans 12 amino acids. The V end lost 6 bases, the J end lost 7 bases, and 10 bases lay between the germline ends. CDR1 and CDR2 (germline): SNHLY, FYNNEI. Study-wide results and caveats: A handful of donors showed sharing of about 4.8% of naive CD4 clonotypes.

When replicate PCRs were run on sorted subsets, they used 200 ng DNA, tens of thousands of T cell genomes. Sequencing was performed with immunoSEQ multiplex PCR; in TCRdb, only in-frame clones are kept and a portion is missing. The data hold a few million clones, with about 92% observed a single time. The genes are TRBV2 and TRBJ2-1, with D tentatively TRBD2 (5 bases). The sequence was collected from a man between 18 and 29 years old in good health. The sequenced material came from naive CD4+ T cells sorted from blood. As to subset: CD45RA+ positively selected. The DNA of the CDR3 is TGTGCCAGCAGCCGGACTGCGAATGAGCAGTTCTTC. It specifies CASSRTANEQFF.